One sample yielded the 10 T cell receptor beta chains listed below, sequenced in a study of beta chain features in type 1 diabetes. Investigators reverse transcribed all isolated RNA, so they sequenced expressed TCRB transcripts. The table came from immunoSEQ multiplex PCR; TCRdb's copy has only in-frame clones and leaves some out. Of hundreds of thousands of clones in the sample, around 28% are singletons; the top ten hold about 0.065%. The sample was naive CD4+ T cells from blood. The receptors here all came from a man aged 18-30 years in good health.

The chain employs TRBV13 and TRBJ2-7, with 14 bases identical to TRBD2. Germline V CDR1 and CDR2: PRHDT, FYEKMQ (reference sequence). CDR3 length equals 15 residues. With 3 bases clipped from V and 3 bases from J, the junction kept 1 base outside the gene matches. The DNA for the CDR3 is TGTGCCAGCAGCTTGGGACTAGCGGGAGTCTACGAGCAGTACTTC. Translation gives CASSLGLAGVYEQYF.

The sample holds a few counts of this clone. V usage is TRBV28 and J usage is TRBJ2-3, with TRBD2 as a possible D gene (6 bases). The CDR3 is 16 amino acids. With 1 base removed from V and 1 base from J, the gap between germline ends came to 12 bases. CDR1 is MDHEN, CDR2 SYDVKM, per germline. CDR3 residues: CASSLLSGVGTDTQYF. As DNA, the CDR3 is TGTGCCAGCAGTTTATTATCGGGAGTTGGCACAGATACGCAGTATTTT.

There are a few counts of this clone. CDR3 bases: TGTGCCAGCAGTGACAGGGGTCGTGAAAAACTGTTTTTT. Protein sequence: CASSDRGREKLFF. This chain links TRBV7-9 with TRBJ1-4; 8 bases fit TRBD1. V lost 6 bases and J lost 7; bases outside the gene matches: 4. The CDR3 covers 13 residues. The germline gives CDR1 SEHNR, CDR2 FQNEAQ (reference sequence).

CDR3 sequence (DNA): TGTGCCAGCAGCCCAGGACAGGCGTCTGCCAAAAACATTCAGTACTTC. Residues: CASSPGQASAKNIQYF. The chain is built from TRBV5-4 and TRBJ2-4; the match to TRBD1 covers 7 bases. This CDR3 has 16 residues. CDR1 SGHNT and CDR2 YYREEE come from the germline V gene (reference sequence). Trimming cost V 4 bases and J 1 base; bases outside gene matches: 8.

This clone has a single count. CDR3 protein: CAWAGGGTEAFF. CDR3 nucleotides: TGTGCCTGGGCCGGGGGGGGCACTGAAGCTTTCTTT. This chain joins TRBV30 and TRBJ1-1, with a tentative D call TRBD1 (5 bases). Trimming removed 5 bases at V and 4 bases at J, with 11 bases between. Per the germline V gene, CDR1 is GTSNPN and CDR2 is SVGIG (reference sequence). The CDR3 loop spans 12 amino acids. Variable domain in full (rest from reference TRBV30 and TRBJ1-1): SQTIHQWPATLVQPVGSPLSLECTVEGTSNPNLYWYRQAAGRGLQLLFYSVGIGQISSEVPQNLSASRPQDRQFILSSKKLLLSDSGFYLCAWAGGGTEAFFGQGTRLTVV.

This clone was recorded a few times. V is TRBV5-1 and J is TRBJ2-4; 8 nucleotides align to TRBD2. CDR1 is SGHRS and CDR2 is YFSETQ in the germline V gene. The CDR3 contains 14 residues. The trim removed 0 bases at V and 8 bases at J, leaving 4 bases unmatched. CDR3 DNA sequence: TGCGCCAGCAGCTTGGAGGTAGCGGGATACATTCAGTACTTC. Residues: CASSLEVAGYIQYF.

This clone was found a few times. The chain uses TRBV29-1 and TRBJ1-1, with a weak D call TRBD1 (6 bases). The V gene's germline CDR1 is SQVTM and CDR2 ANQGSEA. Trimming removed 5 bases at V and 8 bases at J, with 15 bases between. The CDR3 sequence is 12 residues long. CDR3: CSVYRATTEAFF. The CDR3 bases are TGCAGCGTTTACAGGGCAACTACAGAAGCTTTCTTT.

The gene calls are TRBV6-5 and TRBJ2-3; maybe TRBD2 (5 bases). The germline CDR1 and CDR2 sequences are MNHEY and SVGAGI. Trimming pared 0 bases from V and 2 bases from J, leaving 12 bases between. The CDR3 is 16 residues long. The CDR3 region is CASSYSASSLTDTQYF. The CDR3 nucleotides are TGTGCCAGCAGTTACTCAGCTAGCAGCCTCACAGATACGCAGTATTTT.

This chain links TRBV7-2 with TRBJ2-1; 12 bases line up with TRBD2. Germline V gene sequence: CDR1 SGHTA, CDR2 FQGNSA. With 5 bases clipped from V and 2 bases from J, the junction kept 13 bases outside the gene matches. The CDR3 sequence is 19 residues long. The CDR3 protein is CASSPQTSGRGDAYNEQFF. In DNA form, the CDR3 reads TGTGCCAGCAGCCCCCAGACTAGCGGGAGAGGGGATGCCTACAATGAGCAGTTCTTC.

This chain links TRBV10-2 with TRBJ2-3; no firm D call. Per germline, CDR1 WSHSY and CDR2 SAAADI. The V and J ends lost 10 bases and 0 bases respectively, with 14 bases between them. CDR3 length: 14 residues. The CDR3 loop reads CATGRITSTDTQYF. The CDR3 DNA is TGCGCCACCGGGCGGATAACTAGCACAGATACGCAGTATTTT.